The following is a TCR beta chain sequence with its context. Drawing of peripheral blood yielded roughly 10 milliliters from each donor. This CDR3 contains 13 residues. Trimming cost V 1 base and J 10 bases, with 8 bases left between them. The data were obtained in a study of blood T cells in healthy people across ages. A second PCR of about 7 to 12 cycles used a sample-barcoded 5' primer and a J-beta primer mix. TCRdb reanalysed the 5' RACE reads using MiXCR and keeps one entry per CDR3 protein. The table shows about 1.1 million distinct CDR3 sequences, with around two fifths occurring only once. The sequenced material came from blood. The source is a man younger than 30 in good health. The J gene is TRBJ1-6, the V gene TRBV12-3 or TRBV12-4; no firm D call. The CDR3 region is CASSLDGGSPLHF. In nucleotides, the CDR3 is TGTGCCAGCAGTTTAGACGGTGGGTCACCCCTCCACTTT.